The clone carrying this TCR beta chain has more than one count but fewer than ten. Its antigen is currently unknown. Then a second PCR, running roughly 7 to 11 cycles, was carried out with a sample-barcoded 5' primer and a J-beta primer mix. One entry per CDR3 protein results from TCRdb running MiXCR on the 5' RACE reads. This sample has approximately 1.5 million distinct CDR3 sequences, with under 55% found just once. This sample was taken from a study of blood T cells in healthy people across ages. General observations from the study: Age brought a roughly linear fall in TCR beta diversity measured per million T cells. Naive CD4+ cell counts and diversity both ran higher in long-lived than in aged donors.

Trimming cost V 8 bases and J 2 bases, with 13 bases left between them. Per germline, CDR1 MNHNS and CDR2 SASEGT. The CDR3 sequence is 13 residues long. Sequenced input: blood. V usage is TRBV6-1 and J usage is TRBJ2-7, with D uncertain. The source is a woman in her late teens or twenties in good health. The CDR3 loop reads CASSGTATYEQYF. Here the CDR3 DNA reads TGTGCCAGCTCGGGTACAGCAACCTACGAGCAGTACTTC.